This T cell receptor beta chain was recovered during a study of T cell repertoires in cytomegalovirus infection. In the study overall: The study used recently identified HLA-C-restricted and well-studied HLA-B-restricted CMV epitopes. It was the public TCR beta signatures that indicated both CMV infection and matching HLA type.

CDR3 size: 16 residues. Germline V gene lookup returns CDR1 MGHRA and CDR2 YSYEKL. Trimming took off 0 bases at V and 8 bases at J, with 19 bases between the two ends. Whole-study findings and limits: CMV carriers having the relevant HLA were flagged by cumulative public TCR beta family frequency. CMV-specific TCR beta clonotypes restricted by HLA-C were the ones dominating the ex vivo response.

A note on this clonotype: As yet, its antigen is unknown.

Each CDR3 protein gets one entry after TCRdb re-called the reads with MiXCR. This table has about 69,000 distinct CDR3 sequences, approximately 30% appearing once. Specimen: CD8+ T cells from cultured PBMCs, collected from culture after CMV antigen stimulation. The receptor was derived from a human donor in good health (CMV status not recorded). Some clones in this sample may be carry-over from other donors' samples. The chain couples TRBV4-1 to TRBJ1-2; TRBD1 is a possible D gene (6 bases). The CDR3 nucleotides are TGCGCCAGCAGCCAAGACCATACAGGGCGGCCGGGAGGCTACACCTTC. This gives the protein CASSQDHTGRPGGYTF.